Listed below are T cell receptor beta chains from one sample, sequenced in a study of radiation and T cells in renal cell carcinoma. Profiled with immunoSEQ multiplex PCR; TCRdb holds only in-frame clones, not every one. The sample has 120,000 to 150,000 clones, 75% to 90% seen once. The specimen comprised blood, sampled from a patient whose treatment included radiotherapy and nephrectomy. The receptors here all came from a woman between 50 and 59 years old with renal cell carcinoma. Each CDR3 is given with its conserved first and last residue. The order of the fields is J gene, D gene, V gene, clone size, CDR3 protein, CDR3 DNA. D genes are given only for firm matches. Some rows mark clone size as missing; the rest say once, few, many or name a class of expanded clone.

>TRBJ2-3|NA|TRBV9|NA
CASSVGVGVTDTQYF
TGTGCCAGCAGCGTAGGTGTGGGAGTAACAGATACGCAGTATTTT
>TRBJ2-3|TRBD2|TRBV6-4|NA
CASLPLAGGRDTQYF
TGTGCCAGCCTTCCCCTAGCGGGGGGCCGAGATACGCAGTATTTT
>TRBJ1-4|NA|TRBV6-6|NA
CASRGNRATNEKLFF
TGTGCCAGCAGGGGGAACAGGGCAACTAATGAAAAACTGTTTTTT
>TRBJ2-5|TRBD1|TRBV11-1|NA
CASSSDGTVQETQYF
TGTGCCAGCAGCAGCGACGGGACAGTCCAAGAGACCCAGTACTTC
>TRBJ1-5|NA|TRBV13|few
CASSLGKNNQPQHF
TGTGCCAGCAGCTTAGGAAAGAATAATCAGCCCCAGCATTTT
>TRBJ1-1|TRBD1|TRBV5-4|NA
CASSRGQGTLNTEAFF
TGTGCCAGCAGCAGGGGACAGGGCACCCTTAACACTGAAGCTTTCTTT
>TRBJ1-5|NA|TRBV11-3|NA
CASSCYGNSNQPQHF
TGTGCCAGCAGCTGTTATGGGAATAGCAATCAGCCCCAGCATTTT
>TRBJ1-2|NA|TRBV9|once
CASSASILGYTF
TGTGCCAGCAGCGCTTCCATTTTGGGCTACACCTTC
>TRBJ1-4|NA|TRBV5-1|NA
CASSPETGLDEKLFF
TGCGCCAGCAGCCCAGAAACAGGGTTAGATGAAAAACTGTTTTTT
>TRBJ2-2|TRBD1|TRBV6-5|NA
CASRGQGAAGELFF
TGTGCCAGCAGGGGACAGGGTGCTGCCGGGGAGCTGTTTTTT
>TRBJ1-2|NA|TRBV2|few
CASSETRDYGYTF
TGTGCCAGCAGCGAGACCCGTGACTATGGCTACACCTTC
>TRBJ2-1|NA|TRBV9|NA
CASSVDVPSYNEQFF
TGTGCCAGCAGCGTAGACGTCCCGTCCTACAATGAGCAGTTCTTC
>TRBJ1-5|NA|TRBV19|NA
CASSMTGMGYQPQHF
TGTGCCAGTAGTATGACGGGTATGGGGTATCAGCCCCAGCATTTT
>TRBJ1-6|NA|TRBV5-6|few
CASSRRSTGGSPLHF
TGTGCCAGCAGCCGCCGATCCACAGGAGGATCACCCCTCCACTTT
>TRBJ1-1|NA|TRBV9|NA
CASSPGETEAFF
TGTGCCAGCTCACCAGGGGAGACTGAAGCTTTCTTT
>TRBJ1-5|NA|TRBV7-2|NA
CASSLDPGPNQPQHF
TGTGCCAGCAGCTTAGATCCAGGGCCCAATCAGCCCCAGCATTTT
>TRBJ1-2|NA|TRBV19|NA
CASSTSGSRRGYTF
TGTGCCAGTAGTACCTCCGGGTCCCGTCGGGGCTACACCTTC
>TRBJ1-5|NA|TRBV2|once
CASRENRLGGNQPQHF
TGTGCCAGCAGGGAGAACCGATTGGGGGGCAATCAGCCCCAGCATTTT
>TRBJ2-1|NA|TRBV5-5|NA
CASSIRRGSYNEQFF
TGTGCCAGCAGCATTCGAAGGGGCTCCTACAATGAGCAGTTCTTC
>TRBJ2-7|NA|TRBV7-8|NA
CASSLGDRYEQYF
TGTGCCAGCAGTTTGGGGGACCGCTACGAGCAGTACTTC
>TRBJ2-7|TRBD2|TRBV9|NA
CASSVAPGGRTSYEQYF
TGTGCCAGCAGCGTAGCCCCGGGGGGACGAACCTCCTACGAGCAGTACTTC
>TRBJ2-5|NA|TRBV18|NA
CASSPPKDGETQYF
TGTGCCAGCTCACCCCCGAAAGATGGAGAGACCCAGTACTTC
>TRBJ2-3|NA|TRBV7-2|NA
CASGRDSTDTQYF
TGTGCCAGCGGCCGGGACTCCACAGATACGCAGTATTTT
>TRBJ2-5|NA|TRBV30|NA
CAWSTLVGETQYF
TGTGCCTGGAGTACACTAGTGGGAGAGACCCAGTACTTC
>TRBJ2-7|NA|TRBV27|NA
CASSLSGQSSYEQYF
TGTGCCAGCAGTTTATCGGGACAAAGCTCCTACGAGCAGTACTTC
>TRBJ1-1|NA|TRBV2|NA
CASRNRDMNTEAFF
TGTGCCAGCAGGAACCGAGACATGAACACTGAAGCTTTCTTT
>TRBJ1-5|NA|TRBV6-1|NA
CASFGQGGQPQHF
TGTGCCAGCTTTGGGCAAGGCGGTCAGCCCCAGCATTTT
>TRBJ2-7|NA|TRBV6-1|NA
CASSEVFRGNEQYF
TGTGCCAGCAGTGAGGTTTTCAGGGGAAACGAGCAGTACTTC
>TRBJ2-7|TRBD1|TRBV6-5|NA
CASTPGTGVYEQYF
TGTGCCAGCACGCCCGGGACAGGGGTTTACGAGCAGTACTTC
>TRBJ1-1|NA|TRBV27|NA
CASSVLGNTEAFF
TGTGCCAGCAGTGTCTTGGGGAACACTGAAGCTTTCTTT
>TRBJ2-3|NA|TRBV19|once
CASTYGRETDTQYF
TGTGCCAGTACCTATGGACGGGAGACAGATACGCAGTATTTT
>TRBJ1-5|NA|TRBV6-5|few
CASSYSREQPQHF
TGTGCCAGCAGTTACTCCAGGGAACAGCCCCAGCATTTT
>TRBJ1-1|NA|TRBV4-3|NA
CASSQDAGSQNTEAFF
TGCGCCAGCAGCCAAGATGCTGGATCTCAGAACACTGAAGCTTTCTTT
>TRBJ2-7|TRBD2|TRBV6-4|NA
CASSPSGGAREQYF
TGTGCCAGCAGTCCCTCGGGGGGGGCGCGGGAGCAGTACTTC
>TRBJ1-5|NA|TRBV5-6|NA
CASSLGGGNQPQHF
TGTGCCAGCAGCTTGGGGGGCGGCAATCAGCCCCAGCATTTT
>TRBJ2-3|NA|TRBV6-5|NA
CASSMRPTDTQYF
TGTGCCAGCAGCATGCGGCCCACAGATACGCAGTATTTT
>TRBJ2-3|NA|TRBV7-2|NA
CASSPPVAGAGTDTQYF
TGTGCCAGCAGTCCGCCTGTGGCAGGGGCAGGCACAGATACGCAGTATTTT
>TRBJ1-2|TRBD1|TRBV23-1|NA
CASTMPDRVGYGYTF
TGCGCCAGCACGATGCCGGACAGGGTCGGGTATGGCTACACCTTC
>TRBJ1-5|TRBD1|TRBV19|NA
CASSIEDRGPHF
TGTGCCAGTAGTATAGAGGACAGGGGGCCGCATTTT
>TRBJ1-6|NA|TRBV28|NA
CASDGSDGGNSPLHF
TGTGCCAGCGACGGTTCGGACGGTGGTAATTCACCCCTCCACTTT
>TRBJ1-5|TRBD1|TRBV2|NA
CASSNRGRNQPQHF
TGTGCCAGCAGTAACAGGGGGCGGAATCAGCCCCAGCATTTT
>TRBJ2-1|NA|TRBV29-1|NA
CSVEDAGSGNEQFF
TGCAGCGTTGAAGACGCGGGGTCGGGCAATGAGCAGTTCTTC
>TRBJ1-1|NA|TRBV18|NA
CASSPSAFGGNTEAFF
TGTGCCAGCTCACCATCCGCCTTTGGAGGGAACACTGAAGCTTTCTTT
>TRBJ1-1|NA|TRBV7-2|NA
CASSLGQVNTEAFF
TGTGCCAGCAGCTTAGGACAAGTGAACACTGAAGCTTTCTTT
>TRBJ1-1|TRBD1|TRBV5-1|NA
CASSLADRLEAFF
TGCGCCAGCAGCTTGGCGGACAGGCTTGAAGCTTTCTTT
>TRBJ2-5|TRBD2|TRBV29-1|NA
CSATTSGGPQETQYF
TGCAGCGCCACGACTAGCGGGGGGCCTCAAGAGACCCAGTACTTC
>TRBJ2-7|NA|TRBV7-2|NA
CASSLDVASGEQYF
TGTGCCAGCAGCTTAGATGTGGCATCGGGCGAGCAGTACTTC
>TRBJ2-7|NA|TRBV5-1|NA
CASSLVQGSGEQYF
TGCGCCAGCAGCTTGGTACAGGGTAGTGGCGAGCAGTACTTC
>TRBJ2-7|TRBD2|TRBV7-2|NA
CASSLTSGGQSYEQYF
TGTGCCAGCAGCTTAACTAGCGGGGGGCAATCCTACGAGCAGTACTTC
>TRBJ2-3|TRBD2|TRBV7-2|NA
CASSLSGISTDTQYF
TGTGCCAGCAGCTTAAGCGGGATAAGCACAGATACGCAGTATTTT
>TRBJ1-1|NA|TRBV12-5|NA
CASGLGGSEAFF
TGTGCTAGTGGTTTGGGCGGCTCGGAAGCTTTCTTT
>TRBJ2-1|NA|TRBV11-2|NA
CASSFSAEGANEQFF
TGTGCCAGCAGCTTTTCAGCGGAGGGGGCCAATGAGCAGTTCTTC
>TRBJ2-3|NA|TRBV5-1|once
CASSISLSGGADTQYF
TGCGCCAGCAGCATCAGCCTTAGCGGAGGGGCCGATACGCAGTATTTT
>TRBJ1-6|NA|TRBV19|NA
CASTAAATGDNSPLHF
TGTGCCAGTACCGCCGCAGCGACAGGAGATAATTCACCCCTCCACTTT
>TRBJ2-7|TRBD1|TRBV4-1|NA
CASSQGIKDRDYEQYF
TGCGCCAGCAGCCAGGGGATAAAAGACAGGGACTACGAGCAGTACTTC
>TRBJ1-5|NA|TRBV7-9|NA
CASSVESNQPQHF
TGTGCCAGCAGCGTCGAGAGCAATCAGCCCCAGCATTTT
>TRBJ1-5|TRBD1|TRBV7-6|NA
CASSTTLHHRGAVNQPQHF
TGTGCCAGCAGCACAACACTTCACCACAGGGGGGCAGTGAATCAGCCCCAGCATTTT
>TRBJ2-7|TRBD1|TRBV11-3|many
CASSLGSDRGTEQYF
TGTGCCAGCAGCTTAGGATCGGACAGGGGTACCGAGCAGTACTTC
>TRBJ1-1|TRBD1|TRBV7-8|few
CASSQRQGLKAFF
TGTGCCAGCAGCCAGCGACAGGGTTTAAAAGCTTTCTTT